The entry below gives a single T cell receptor beta chain sequence along with its context. This sample is drawn from a study of blood T cell repertoires in COVID-19. As for the study in general: Some COVID-19 samples were acute and others convalescent; all came from the United States, Italy and Spain. Nucleic acid was either cDNA or gDNA, and it came from T cells, B-cell-depleted T cells, or PBMCs.

Measured with immunoSEQ multiplex PCR; TCRdb has only the in-frame clones, and not every one. There are about 220,000 clones in the sample; just under 85% occur only once, and approximately 1.3% lies in the top ten. The CDR3 sequence is 15 residues long. CDR1 and CDR2 (germline): KGHSH, LQKENI. J lost 5 bases, V lost 2 bases, and 8 bases had no gene match. The chain employs TRBV18 and TRBJ1-1, with 7 bases that match TRBD1. This TCR was recovered from a woman in her thirties or forties with acute COVID-19. Sequenced input: PBMCs or T cells enriched from blood (not recorded which). The CDR3 protein is CASSPSAQGKTEAFF. In DNA, the CDR3 is TGTGCCAGCTCACCATCGGCACAGGGGAAAACTGAAGCTTTCTTT.